The clone carrying this T cell receptor (beta chain) occurred many times. The antigen remains undetermined. TCRdb called the multiplex PCR reads again in MiXCR, with one record for every CDR3 protein. Of about 230,000 distinct CDR3 sequences in the sample, 32% were seen once. CDR3 length: 15 amino acids. Germline V lookup: CDR1 DFQATT, CDR2 SNEGSKA (reference sequence). V gave up 7 bases and J gave up 1 base; unmatched junction bases: 8. The source of the sample is a study of breast tumors, draining lymph nodes, adjacent tissues. General study points: Luminal-like breast cancer showed significantly greater tumor-nontumor repertoire similarity than basal-like breast cancer did.

Breast cancer patients provided tissue from their axillary draining lymph nodes. The chain is built from TRBV20-1 and TRBJ2-1; 9 bases agree with TRBD1. The sequenced sample consisted of axillary lymph node tissue. The sequence derives from a female donor with breast cancer. Some clones in this sample may be carry-over from other donors' samples. This CDR3 is CSGEIGTGSYNEQFF. The CDR3 nucleotides read TGCAGTGGTGAAATAGGGACAGGGTCCTACAATGAGCAGTTCTTC.